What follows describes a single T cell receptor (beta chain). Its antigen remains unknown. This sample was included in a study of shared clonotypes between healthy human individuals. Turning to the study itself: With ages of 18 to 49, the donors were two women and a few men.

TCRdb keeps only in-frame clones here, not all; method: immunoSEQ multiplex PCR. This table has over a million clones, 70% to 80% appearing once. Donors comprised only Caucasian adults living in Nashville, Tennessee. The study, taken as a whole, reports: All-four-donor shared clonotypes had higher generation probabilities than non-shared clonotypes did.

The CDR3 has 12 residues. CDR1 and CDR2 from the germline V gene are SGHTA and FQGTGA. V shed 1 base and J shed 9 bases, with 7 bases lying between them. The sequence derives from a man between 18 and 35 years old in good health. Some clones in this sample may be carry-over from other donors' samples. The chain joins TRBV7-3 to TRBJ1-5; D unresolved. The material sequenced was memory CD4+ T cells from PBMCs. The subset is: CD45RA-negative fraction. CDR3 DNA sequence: TGTGCCAGCAGCTTAAGCGACGGGCCCCAGCATTTT. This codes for CASSLSDGPQHF.